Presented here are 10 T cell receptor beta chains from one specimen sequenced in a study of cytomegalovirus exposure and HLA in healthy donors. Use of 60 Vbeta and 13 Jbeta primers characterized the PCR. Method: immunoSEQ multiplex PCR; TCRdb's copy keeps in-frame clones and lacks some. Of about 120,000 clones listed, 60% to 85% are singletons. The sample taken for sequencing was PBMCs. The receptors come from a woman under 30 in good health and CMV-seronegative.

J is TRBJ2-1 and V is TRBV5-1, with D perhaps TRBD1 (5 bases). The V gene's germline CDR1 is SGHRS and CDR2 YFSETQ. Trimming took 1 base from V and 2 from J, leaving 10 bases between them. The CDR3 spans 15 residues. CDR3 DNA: TGCGCCAGCAGCTTGAAAGGGGCCACCTACAATGAGCAGTTCTTC. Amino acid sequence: CASSLKGATYNEQFF.

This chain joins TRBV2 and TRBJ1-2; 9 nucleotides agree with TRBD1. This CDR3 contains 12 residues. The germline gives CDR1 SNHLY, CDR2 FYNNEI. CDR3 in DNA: TGTGCACAGACAGGGGGTGCCCATGGCTACACCTTC. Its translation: CAQTGGAHGYTF. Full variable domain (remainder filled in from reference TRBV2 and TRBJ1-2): EPEVTQTPSHQVTQMGQEVILRCVPISNHLYFYWYRQILGQKVEFLVSFYNNEISEKSEIFDDQFSVERPDGSNFTLKIRSTKLEDSAMYFCAQTGGAHGYTFGSGTRLTVV.

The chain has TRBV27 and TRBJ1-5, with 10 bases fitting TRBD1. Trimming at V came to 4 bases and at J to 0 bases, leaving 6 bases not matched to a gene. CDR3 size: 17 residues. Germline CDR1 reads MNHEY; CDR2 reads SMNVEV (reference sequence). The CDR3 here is CASSSRQGATSNQPQHF. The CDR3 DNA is TGTGCCAGCAGTTCTAGACAGGGGGCGACTAGCAATCAGCCCCAGCATTTT.

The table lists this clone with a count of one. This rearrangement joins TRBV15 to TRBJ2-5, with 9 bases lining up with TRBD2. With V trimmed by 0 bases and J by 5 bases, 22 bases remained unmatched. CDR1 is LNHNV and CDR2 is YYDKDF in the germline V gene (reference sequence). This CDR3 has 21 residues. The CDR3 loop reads CATSRDPKGSGGLRLQETQYF. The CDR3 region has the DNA TGTGCCACCAGCAGAGATCCCAAAGGTAGCGGGGGCCTCCGCCTACAGGAGACCCAGTACTTC.

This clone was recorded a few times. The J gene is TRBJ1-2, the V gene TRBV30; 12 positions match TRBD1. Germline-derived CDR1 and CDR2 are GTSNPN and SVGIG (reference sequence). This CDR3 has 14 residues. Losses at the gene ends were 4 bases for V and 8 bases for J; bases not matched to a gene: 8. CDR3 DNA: TGTGCCTGGACATCGGGACAGGGGGCGCGAGGCTACACCTTC. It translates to CAWTSGQGARGYTF.

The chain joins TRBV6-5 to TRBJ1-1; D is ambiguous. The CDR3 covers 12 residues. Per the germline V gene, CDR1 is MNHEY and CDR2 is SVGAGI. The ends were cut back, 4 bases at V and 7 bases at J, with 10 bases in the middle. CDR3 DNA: TGTGCCAGCAGTTCCGGAGGCAATGAAGCTTTCTTT. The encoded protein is CASSSGGNEAFF.

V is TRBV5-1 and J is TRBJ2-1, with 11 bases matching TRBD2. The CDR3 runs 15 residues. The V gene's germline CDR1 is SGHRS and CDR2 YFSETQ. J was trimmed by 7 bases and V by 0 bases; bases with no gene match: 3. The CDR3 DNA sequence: TGCGCCAGCAGCTTGGTTAGCGGGGGGGCAAATGAGCAGTTCTTC. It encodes CASSLVSGGANEQFF.

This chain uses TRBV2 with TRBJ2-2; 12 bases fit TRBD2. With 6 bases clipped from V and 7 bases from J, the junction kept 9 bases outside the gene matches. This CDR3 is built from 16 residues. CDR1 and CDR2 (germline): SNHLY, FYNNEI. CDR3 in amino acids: CASSRRLAGEIGELFF. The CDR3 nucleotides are TGTGCCAGCAGCCGGAGACTAGCGGGGGAGATCGGGGAGCTGTTTTTT.

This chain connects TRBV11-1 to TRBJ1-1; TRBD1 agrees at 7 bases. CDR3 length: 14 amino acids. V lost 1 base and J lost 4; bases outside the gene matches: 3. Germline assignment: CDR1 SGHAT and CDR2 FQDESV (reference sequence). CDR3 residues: CASSLVGQRTEAFF. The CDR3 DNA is TGTGCCAGCAGCTTAGTGGGACAGCGCACTGAAGCTTTCTTT.

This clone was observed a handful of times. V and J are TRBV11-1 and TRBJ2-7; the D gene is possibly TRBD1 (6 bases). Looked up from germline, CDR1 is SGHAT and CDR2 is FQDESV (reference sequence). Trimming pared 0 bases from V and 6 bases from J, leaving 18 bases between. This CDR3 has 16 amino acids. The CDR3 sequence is CASSLAPGHSFSEQYF. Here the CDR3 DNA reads TGTGCCAGCAGCTTAGCCCCGGGACACTCGTTTTCCGAGCAGTACTTC.